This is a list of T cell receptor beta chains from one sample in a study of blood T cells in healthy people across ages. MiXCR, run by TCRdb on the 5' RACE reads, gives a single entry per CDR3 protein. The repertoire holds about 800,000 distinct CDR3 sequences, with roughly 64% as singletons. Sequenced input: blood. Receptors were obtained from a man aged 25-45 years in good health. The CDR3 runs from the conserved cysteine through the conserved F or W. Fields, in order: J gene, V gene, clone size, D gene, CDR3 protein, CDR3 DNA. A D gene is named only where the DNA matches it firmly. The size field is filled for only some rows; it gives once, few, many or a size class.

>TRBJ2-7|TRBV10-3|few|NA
CAINDPELGEQYF
TGTGCCATCAACGATCCAGAACTCGGCGAGCAGTACTTC
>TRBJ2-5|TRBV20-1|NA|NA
CSARDPGQSLETQYF
TGCAGTGCTAGAGATCCTGGACAGTCTTTAGAGACCCAGTACTTC
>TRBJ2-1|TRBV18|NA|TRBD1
CASSEGQTSYNEQFF
TGTGCCAGCTCAGAGGGACAGACCTCCTACAATGAGCAGTTCTTC
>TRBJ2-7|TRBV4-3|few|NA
CASSQDHRASYEQYF
TGCGCCAGCAGCCAAGATCACAGGGCCTCCTACGAGCAGTACTTC
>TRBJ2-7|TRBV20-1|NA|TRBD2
CSAGTSGLYEQYF
TGCAGTGCGGGCACTAGCGGACTCTACGAGCAGTACTTC
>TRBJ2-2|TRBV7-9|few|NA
CASTVGGPNTGELFF
TGTGCCAGCACCGTTGGCGGTCCGAACACCGGGGAGCTGTTTTTT
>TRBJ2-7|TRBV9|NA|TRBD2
CASTEPGLAGDHLILQETRYF
TGTGCCAGCACCGAACCGGGACTAGCGGGAGACCACCTAATATTACAAGAGACCCGGTACTTC
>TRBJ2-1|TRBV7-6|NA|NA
CASSLKGRTSSYNEQFF
TGTGCCAGCAGCTTGAAGGGCCGCACAAGCTCCTACAATGAGCAGTTCTTC
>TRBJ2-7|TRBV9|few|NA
CASSVGTENEQYF
TGTGCCAGCAGCGTAGGGACTGAGAACGAGCAGTACTTC
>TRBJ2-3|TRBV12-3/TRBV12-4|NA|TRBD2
CASSFGGAADVEYF
TGTGCCAGCAGTTTCGGGGGGGCCGCAGATGTGGAGTATTTT
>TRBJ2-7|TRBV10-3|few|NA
CAISPKPLGSAEQYF
TGTGCCATCAGCCCCAAGCCCCTTGGGTCTGCCGAGCAGTACTTC
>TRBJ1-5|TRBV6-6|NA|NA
CASSATGPSNQPQHF
TGTGCCAGCAGTGCAACAGGGCCCTCTAATCAGCCCCAGCATTTT
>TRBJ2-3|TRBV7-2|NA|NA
CASSLTGTPADTQYF
TGTGCCAGCAGCTTAACTGGGACCCCCGCAGATACGCAGTATTTT
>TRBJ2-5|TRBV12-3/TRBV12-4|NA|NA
CASSLGGGANQETQYF
TGTGCCAGCAGTTTAGGTGGGGGGGCGAACCAAGAGACCCAGTACTTC
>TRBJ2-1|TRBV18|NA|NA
CASSPAGREFYNEQFF
TGTGCCAGCTCACCAGCGGGGCGGGAATTCTACAATGAGCAGTTCTTC
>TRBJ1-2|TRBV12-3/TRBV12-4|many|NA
CASSPDSLYGYTF
TGTGCCAGCAGCCCAGACAGCTTGTATGGCTACACCTTC
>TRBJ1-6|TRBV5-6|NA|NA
CASSLAGYEPLHF
TGTGCCAGCAGCTTGGCAGGATATGAACCCCTCCACTTT
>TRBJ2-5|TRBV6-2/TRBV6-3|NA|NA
CANQSQDSASGQETQYF
TGTGCCAACCAAAGTCAAGACTCGGCCTCTGGACAAGAGACCCAGTACTTC
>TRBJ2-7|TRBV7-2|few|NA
CASSLGYSDEQYF
TGTGCCAGCAGCTTAGGGTACTCGGACGAGCAGTACTTC
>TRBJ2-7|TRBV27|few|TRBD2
CASSSLAGVGEQYF
TGTGCCAGCAGTTCTTTAGCGGGAGTAGGCGAGCAGTACTTC
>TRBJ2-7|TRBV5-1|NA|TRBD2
CASSWTSGNYEQYF
TGCGCCAGCAGCTGGACTAGCGGGAACTACGAGCAGTACTTC
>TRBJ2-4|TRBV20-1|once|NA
CSARVERQQQNIQYF
TGCAGTGCTAGGGTGGAGCGGCAACAACAAAACATTCAGTACTTC
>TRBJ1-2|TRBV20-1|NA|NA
CSAWDRYYGYTF
TGCAGTGCTTGGGACCGCTACTATGGCTACACCTTC
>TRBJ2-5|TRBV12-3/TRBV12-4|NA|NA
CASSSRDIKETQYF
TGTGCCAGCAGCTCCCGGGACATTAAAGAGACCCAGTACTTC
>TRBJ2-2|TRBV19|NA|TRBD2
CASRVRRGAMNTGELFF
TGTGCCAGTAGAGTTCGGCGGGGGGCAATGAACACCGGGGAGCTGTTTTTT
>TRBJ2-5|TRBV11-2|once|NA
CASSWDPGVKTQYF
TGTGCCAGCAGCTGGGACCCCGGTGTGAAGACCCAGTACTTC
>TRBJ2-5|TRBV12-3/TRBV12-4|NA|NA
CASSLGSIETQYF
TGTGCCAGCAGTTTGGGTAGCATCGAGACCCAGTACTTC
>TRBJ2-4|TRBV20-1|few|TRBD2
CSAIPTSGSAVEEQYF
TGCAGTGCCATCCCGACTAGCGGGAGTGCAGTGGAAGAGCAGTACTTC
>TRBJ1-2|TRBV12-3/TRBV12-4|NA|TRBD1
CASKPSGTGVNGYTF
TGTGCCAGCAAACCCTCCGGGACAGGGGTGAACGGCTACACCTTC
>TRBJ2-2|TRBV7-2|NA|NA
CASSFGGLGGGELFF
TGTGCTAGCAGCTTCGGCGGCCTAGGGGGCGGGGAGCTGTTTTTT
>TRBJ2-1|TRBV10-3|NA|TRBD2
CAISDRPTSGRMDEQFF
TGTGCCATCAGTGACCGACCTACTAGCGGGAGGATGGATGAGCAGTTCTTC
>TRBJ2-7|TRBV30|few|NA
CAWSVMGYEQYF
TGTGCCTGGAGTGTGATGGGCTACGAGCAGTACTTC
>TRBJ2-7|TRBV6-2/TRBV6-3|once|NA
CASRDRPSYEQYF
TGTGCCAGCAGGGACCGTCCTTCCTACGAGCAGTACTTC
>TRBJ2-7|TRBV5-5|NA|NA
CASSLWKGAYEQYF
TGTGCCAGCAGCTTGTGGAAGGGCGCCTACGAGCAGTACTTC
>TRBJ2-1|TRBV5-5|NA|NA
CASLPGQNSYNEQFF
TGTGCCTCCCTCCCGGGGCAGAACTCCTACAATGAGCAGTTCTTC
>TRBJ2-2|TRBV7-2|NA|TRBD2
CASSLSGLAGSGGELFF
TGTGCCAGCAGCCTCTCGGGACTAGCGGGATCAGGGGGGGAGCTGTTTTTT
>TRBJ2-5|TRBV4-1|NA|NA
CASSQIRQETQYF
TGCGCCAGCAGCCAAATACGACAAGAGACCCAGTACTTC
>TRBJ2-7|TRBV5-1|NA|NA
CASSSPPNNEQYF
TGCGCCAGCAGCTCCCCTCCTAACAATGAGCAGTACTTC
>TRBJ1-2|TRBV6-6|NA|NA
CASSPRDRHRGGYTF
TGTGCCAGCAGTCCCAGGGACCGCCATCGGGGAGGCTACACCTTC
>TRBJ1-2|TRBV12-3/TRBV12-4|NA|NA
CASSLGPSNLPGYTF
TGTGCCAGCAGCCTAGGGCCATCCAATCTCCCGGGCTACACCTTC
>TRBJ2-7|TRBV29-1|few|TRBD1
CSVVLRDRAVNEQYF
TGCAGCGTTGTATTGCGCGACAGGGCGGTAAACGAGCAGTACTTC
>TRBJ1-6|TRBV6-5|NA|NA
CASSYVRTVNSAPSNSPLHF
TGTGCCAGCAGTTACGTCCGTACGGTGAATAGCGCTCCGTCAAATTCACCCCTCCACTTT
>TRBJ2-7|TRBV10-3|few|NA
CAISESTQVIIEQYF
TGTGCCATCAGTGAGTCGACTCAGGTTATAATCGAGCAGTACTTC
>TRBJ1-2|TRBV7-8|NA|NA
CASSFAQNPAYGYTF
TGTGCCAGCAGCTTTGCGCAGAACCCAGCCTATGGCTACACCTTC